This T cell receptor beta chain was sequenced during a study of shared clonotypes between healthy human individuals. As for the study in general: Each donor's CD8 memory used one plate, CD8 naive two, each CD4 subset three. Study-wide points: Non-shared clonotypes were found to have lower generation probabilities than the clonotypes that were shared by all four of the sorted-subset donors.

On sorted subsets, replicate PCRs used 150 to 250 ng DNA, or 30,000 or so T cell genomes. Using immunoSEQ multiplex PCR, the repertoire was profiled, and TCRdb retains in-frame clones only, with some absent. The data show roughly 2.5 million clones, around 94% seen once. Investigators divided CD4+ cells into CD45RA+ naive and CD45RA-negative memory subsets. With respect to this clone: Antigen: not known.

The CDR3 runs to 14 residues. Trimming cost V 1 base and J 0 bases, with 7 bases left between them. The V gene's germline CDR1 is MNHNS and CDR2 SASEGT. Sequenced material: naive CD4+ T cells sorted from blood. Subset meaning: CD45RA+ positively selected. The chain recombines TRBV6-1 with TRBJ2-7, with D maybe TRBD2 (5 bases). The sequence was collected from a man aged 18 to 30 in good health. CDR3 in amino acids: CASSEVGDSYEQYF. The CDR3 nucleotides read TGTGCCAGCAGTGAAGTCGGGGACTCCTACGAGCAGTACTTC.